These 17 T cell receptor beta chains were all obtained from the same sample, sequenced in a study of T-cell memory formation after mild COVID-19. One entry per CDR3 protein results from TCRdb running MiXCR on the 5' RACE reads. The table has over 450,000 distinct CDR3 sequences, around 21% seen once. The sequenced material came from PBMCs or a T cell subset sorted from them (not recorded which). The source is an adult woman who had mild COVID-19 (a few samples of this study predate the infection). Cell type and time point are not known.

This clonotype has a handful of counts. J is TRBJ2-7 and V is TRBV12-3 or TRBV12-4, with TRBD2 matching over 8 bases. The J segment lost 5 bases and the V segment lost 5 bases, leaving 14 bases of the junction unmatched. This CDR3 spans 16 amino acids. The CDR3 DNA is TGTGCCAGCAGTCCTCTACTCGGGGGGGCGCGAGACGAGCAGTACTTC. It specifies CASSPLLGGARDEQYF.

The chain recombines TRBV24-1 with TRBJ2-6; D is perhaps TRBD1 or TRBD2 (5 bases each). The CDR3 is 16 residues long. The V end lost 5 bases, the J end lost 1 base, and 11 bases lay between the germline ends. In germline, CDR1 is KGHDR, CDR2 SFDVKD. The CDR3 spells CATSGTGQSGANVLTF. CDR3 DNA sequence: TGTGCCACCAGTGGAACGGGGCAGTCTGGGGCCAACGTCCTGACTTTC.

This clonotype has a handful of counts. The chain has TRBV7-6 and TRBJ2-1; TRBD2 agrees at 12 bases. Germline V CDR1 and CDR2: SGHVS, FNYEAQ. The CDR3 totals 17 residues. With 5 bases clipped from V and 2 bases from J, the junction kept 7 bases outside the gene matches. The CDR3 spells CASSPRLAGEAYNEQFF. The CDR3, as DNA: TGTGCCAGCAGCCCAAGACTAGCGGGAGAGGCCTACAATGAGCAGTTCTTC.

The chain links TRBV27 to TRBJ2-3; 8 bases match TRBD1. This CDR3 region has 14 residues. With 6 bases clipped from V and 5 bases from J, the junction kept 7 bases outside the gene matches. The germline V gene has CDR1 MNHEY and CDR2 SMNVEV (reference sequence). This chain's CDR3 is CASSLNRGKDTQYF. CDR3 DNA sequence: TGTGCCAGCAGCCTAAACAGGGGGAAAGATACGCAGTATTTT.

The chain is built from TRBV5-4 and TRBJ1-1, with D hard to call. The CDR3 has 13 amino acids. The germline gives CDR1 SGHNT, CDR2 YYREEE (reference sequence). The V end lost 2 bases, the J end lost 3 bases, and 8 bases lay between the germline ends. CDR3 sequence: CASSLFGDTEAFF. The CDR3 nucleotides read TGTGCCAGCAGCTTATTCGGGGACACTGAAGCTTTCTTT.

This clonotype was picked up a small number of times. The chain is built from TRBV27 and TRBJ1-5; D unclear. CDR3 length equals 14 residues. Trimming shortened V by 3 bases and J by 7 bases, and 13 bases separated the two germline ends. CDR1 and CDR2 from the germline V gene are MNHEY and SMNVEV (reference sequence). CDR3 in amino acids: CASSLTGDGQPQHF. In DNA form, the CDR3 reads TGTGCCAGCAGTTTGACCGGGGATGGACAGCCCCAGCATTTT.

This clonotype turned up a few times. The genes are TRBV5-4 and TRBJ2-1; D is tentatively TRBD1 or TRBD2 (5 bases each). CDR3 length: 15 amino acids. Trimming removed 4 bases at V and 0 bases at J, with 11 bases between. Germline V gene sequence: CDR1 SGHNT, CDR2 YYREEE (reference sequence). The CDR3 is CASSAWGSSYNEQFF. For the CDR3, the DNA is TGTGCCAGCAGCGCTTGGGGGAGCTCCTACAATGAGCAGTTCTTC.

The sample holds a few counts of this clonotype. V is TRBV9 and J is TRBJ2-7; 11 bases fit TRBD2. V trimming: 3 bases; J trimming: 0 bases; junction bases outside the gene matches: 2. This CDR3 spans 15 amino acids. Germline CDR1 and CDR2: SGDLS and YYNGEE. In nucleotides, the CDR3 is TGTGCCAGCAGCGAGACTAGCGGGACCTCCTACGAGCAGTACTTC. Amino acid sequence: CASSETSGTSYEQYF.

This clonotype has more than one count but fewer than ten. V gene TRBV9 combines with J gene TRBJ1-2; no reliable D call. The V end lost 2 bases, the J end lost 0 bases, and 8 bases lay between the germline ends. The CDR3 spans 14 residues. CDR1 SGDLS and CDR2 YYNGEE come from the germline V gene. DNA for the CDR3: TGTGCCAGCAGCGTGGCGGGTCCTAACTATGGCTACACCTTC. This codes for CASSVAGPNYGYTF.

The rearrangement uses TRBV5-1 and TRBJ2-7; the D call may be TRBD1 or TRBD2 (5 bases each). CDR1 and CDR2 from the germline V gene are SGHRS and YFSETQ. V lost 1 base to trimming and J lost 5 bases, with 19 bases between them. This CDR3 contains 16 residues. The CDR3 loop is CASSLSPGTSSNEQYF. The DNA of the CDR3 is TGCGCCAGCAGCTTGTCCCCCGGGACCAGTAGTAACGAGCAGTACTTC. The entire variable domain, with the rest obtained from reference TRBV5-1 and TRBJ2-7, is as follows: KAGVTQTPRYLIKTRGQQVTLSCSPISGHRSVSWYQQTPGQGLQFLFEYFSETQRNKGNFPGRFSGRQFSNSRSEMNVSTLELGDSALYLCASSLSPGTSSNEQYFGPGTRLTVT.

The chain joins TRBV4-1 to TRBJ2-7, with D possibly called TRBD1 or TRBD2 (5 bases each). This CDR3 region has 14 residues. Germline CDR1 is MGHRA and CDR2 is YSYEKL. V was shortened by 4 bases and J by 5 bases, with 15 bases between the two germline ends. CDR3 DNA: TGCGCCAGCAGCCGCCCAGGGAGTTTAGACGAGCAGTACTTC. Residues: CASSRPGSLDEQYF.

This clonotype was observed a few times. This chain links TRBV7-9 with TRBJ2-5; D not resolved. Germline V gene sequence: CDR1 SEHNR, CDR2 FQNEAQ (reference sequence). The CDR3 has 13 amino acids. V was cut by 2 bases and J by 5 bases, with 9 bases left in between. This chain's CDR3 is CASSLFVLETQYF. CDR3 DNA: TGTGCCAGCAGCTTATTCGTCTTGGAGACCCAGTACTTC.

This clonotype was seen a few times. This sequence joins TRBV7-2 and TRBJ2-1, with D possibly called TRBD1 or TRBD2 (5 bases each). CDR3 size: 12 residues. From germline, CDR1 is SGHTA and CDR2 FQGNSA. The germline V and J ends were trimmed by 5 bases and 12 bases, with 14 bases remaining between them. The CDR3 sequence is CASSPGTGRQFF. The CDR3 nucleotides are TGTGCCAGCAGCCCTGGTACGGGGCGGCAGTTCTTC.

This clonotype was seen more than once but under ten times. V is TRBV6-2 or TRBV6-3 and J is TRBJ2-2; 12 bases agree with TRBD2. Germline V gene lookup returns CDR1 MNHEY and CDR2 SVGEGT. Trimming cost V 5 bases and J 5 bases; bases outside gene matches: 9. This CDR3 is built from 17 residues. The CDR3 region has the DNA TGTGCCAGCAGTCCTAGCGGGAGGGCCCTCGGTACCGGGGAGCTGTTTTTT. This gives the protein CASSPSGRALGTGELFF.

This clonotype was detected once. The chain has TRBV5-1 and TRBJ2-1, with TRBD1 matching 8 bases. Germline V CDR1 and CDR2: SGHRS, YFSETQ. J lost 10 bases, V lost 0 bases, and 9 bases had no gene match. This CDR3 is 15 amino acids long. CDR3 loop: CASSLAPSGGVEQFF. DNA for the CDR3: TGCGCCAGCAGCTTGGCCCCCTCAGGGGGCGTAGAGCAGTTCTTC.

In this sample, this clonotype turned up many times. The V and J genes are TRBV7-6 and TRBJ2-1; D gene ambiguous. This CDR3 is 13 amino acids long. V gave up 1 base and J gave up 5 bases, with 6 bases separating them. Germline lookup yields CDR1 SGHVS and CDR2 FNYEAQ. CDR3 sequence: CASSLGRDNEQFF. CDR3 in DNA: TGTGCCAGCAGCTTAGGCCGAGACAATGAGCAGTTCTTC.

This clonotype has more than one count but fewer than ten. The rearrangement links TRBV7-9 to TRBJ2-7, with D maybe TRBD1 (6 bases). The germline CDR1 and CDR2 sequences are SEHNR and FQNEAQ (reference sequence). The CDR3 loop spans 12 amino acids. V lost 4 bases to trimming and J lost 6 bases, with 10 bases between them. In nucleotides, the CDR3 is TGTGCCAGCAGCTCGGACAGTGGCGAGCAGTACTTC. Amino acids: CASSSDSGEQYF. Variable domain in full (rest from reference TRBV7-9 and TRBJ2-7): DTGVSQNPRHKITKRGQNVTFRCDPISEHNRLYWYRQTLGQGPEFLTYFQNEAQLEKSRLLSDRFSAERPKGSFSTLEIQRTEQGDSAMYLCASSSDSGEQYFGPGTRLTVT.